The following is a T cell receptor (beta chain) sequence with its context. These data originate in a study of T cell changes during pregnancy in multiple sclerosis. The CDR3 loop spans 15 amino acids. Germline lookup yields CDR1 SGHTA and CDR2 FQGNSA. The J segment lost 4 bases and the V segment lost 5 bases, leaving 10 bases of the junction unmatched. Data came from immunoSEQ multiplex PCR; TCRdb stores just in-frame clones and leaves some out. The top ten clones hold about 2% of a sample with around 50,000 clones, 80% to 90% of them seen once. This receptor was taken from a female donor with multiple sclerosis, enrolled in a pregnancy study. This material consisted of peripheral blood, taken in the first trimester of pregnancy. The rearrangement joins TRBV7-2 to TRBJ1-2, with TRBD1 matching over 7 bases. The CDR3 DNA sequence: TGTGCCAGCAGCCTAGGCACAGGGGTTTTCTATGGCTACACCTTC. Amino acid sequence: CASSLGTGVFYGYTF.